This T cell receptor beta chain appears in the sequencing data of a study of blood T cell repertoires in COVID-19. Germline CDR1 and CDR2: MNHEY and SMNVEV (reference sequence). Losses at the gene ends were 4 bases for V and 3 bases for J; bases not matched to a gene: 10. CDR3 length equals 16 residues. How the authors handled the data: The assay estimated nucleated cells by amplifying reference gene primers. Repertoires were generated with immunoSEQ multiplex PCR, while TCRdb's copy carries only in-frame clones and drops some. V, J and clone size derive from that table, while D and trimming were established from the DNA sequence. Altogether 170,000 or so clones are present, approximately 87% being singletons, with the ten largest covering around 0.88%.

The sample taken for sequencing was peripheral blood. The chain recombines TRBV27 with TRBJ2-3; 7 bases match TRBD2. The source is a woman aged 18-29 years who had recovered from COVID-19. In nucleotides, the CDR3 is TGTGCCAGCAGTTCCCTCGGGGGGAGGGGAACAGATACGCAGTATTTT. It specifies CASSSLGGRGTDTQYF.